Below, 24 T cell receptor beta chains from the same sample are listed, as sequenced in a study of CD8+CD57+ T cells in acquired aplastic anemia. Sequencing involved patients with CD8+CD57+ cell expansion previously shown by flow cytometry. Genomic DNA, the template, was used for profiling of the TCR beta VDJ and CDR3. TCRdb reprocessed the reads with MiXCR, giving one entry per CDR3 protein. Of approximately 220,000 distinct CDR3 sequences detected, more than 45% appear once; the ten largest clones hold 7.8%. Material: sorted CD4+, CD8+, or CD8+CD57+ T cells (not recorded which) from PBMCs. These receptors were obtained from a human donor with aplastic anemia.

Written as DNA, the CDR3 is TGCAGTGCTAGCCCGGGACAGCTCAATCAGCCCCAGCATTTT. It codes for CSASPGQLNQPQHF. The chain has TRBV20-1 and TRBJ1-5, with 7 bases fitting TRBD1. CDR3 length: 14 residues. The junction had 5 bases not matched to a gene; V was cut back by 3 bases and J by 3 bases. The germline V gene encodes CDR1 DFQATT and CDR2 SNEGSKA (reference sequence).

The chain has TRBV7-3 and TRBJ2-3; TRBD2 matches at 10 bases. CDR3 length equals 14 residues. V shed 5 bases and J 5 bases; nucleotides not matched to a gene: 4. Looked up from germline, CDR1 is SGHTA and CDR2 is FQGTGA. The CDR3 DNA reads as TGTGCCAGCAGCCTAGCGGGGGAGGAAGATACGCAGTATTTT. Protein sequence: CASSLAGEEDTQYF.

In this sample, this clonotype turned up many times. The chain has TRBV15 and TRBJ1-6; D ambiguous. Trimming removed 0 bases from V and 6 bases from J, with 12 bases in between. Germline V CDR1 and CDR2: LNHNV, YYDKDF (reference sequence). This CDR3 comprises 16 residues. For the CDR3, the DNA is TGTGCCACCAGCAGAGATAAGGGTCGTCTTAATTCACCCCTCCACTTT. Protein: CATSRDKGRLNSPLHF.

The rearrangement uses TRBV4-2 and TRBJ1-1; D unresolved. Trimming left V 3 bases short and J 0 bases short, with 8 bases between. This CDR3 is built from 14 residues. The germline gives CDR1 LGHNA, CDR2 YNFKEQ. For the CDR3, the DNA is TGTGCCAGCAGCCAGGAGGACGTGAACACTGAAGCTTTCTTT. This sequence encodes CASSQEDVNTEAFF.

The rearrangement joins TRBV10-3 to TRBJ2-7, with 9 bases lining up with TRBD1. V shed 3 bases, J shed 7 bases, and the junction held 7 bases outside the gene matches. Germline CDR1 is ENHRY and CDR2 is SYGVKD. The CDR3 sequence is 14 residues long. The CDR3: CAISESDRGDEQYF. For the CDR3, the DNA is TGTGCCATCAGTGAATCCGACAGGGGGGATGAGCAGTACTTC.

There are a few counts of this clonotype. V usage is TRBV5-1 and J usage is TRBJ1-2; D gene uncertain. CDR3 length: 14 amino acids. Trimming shortened V by 4 bases and J by 8 bases, and 18 bases separated the two germline ends. Germline V CDR1 and CDR2: SGHRS, YFSETQ. CDR3 coding DNA: TGCGCCAGCAGCCCATACCTCCGGGGAGGAGGCTACACCTTC. Its protein product is CASSPYLRGGGYTF.

The CDR3 here is CASSPGGYAYNEQFF. The CDR3 nucleotides are TGTGCCAGCAGTCCCGGGGGTTACGCCTACAATGAGCAGTTCTTC. V gene TRBV27 combines with J gene TRBJ2-1, with a weak D call TRBD2 (6 bases). V was cut by 5 bases and J by 2 bases, with 13 bases left in between. The CDR3 runs 15 residues. Germline V lookup: CDR1 MNHEY, CDR2 SMNVEV (reference sequence).

The V call is TRBV15, the J call TRBJ1-2; TRBD1 aligns across 7 bases. From germline, CDR1 is LNHNV and CDR2 YYDKDF (reference sequence). There are 16 residues in the CDR3. Trimming cost V 0 bases and J 8 bases; bases outside gene matches: 12. This CDR3 reads CATSRDSRQGAGGYTF. CDR3 nucleotide sequence: TGTGCCACCAGCAGAGACTCCCGACAGGGTGCGGGGGGCTACACCTTC. The whole variable domain, remainder taken from reference TRBV15 and TRBJ1-2, is DAMVIQNPRYQVTQFGKPVTLSCSQTLNHNVMYWYQQKSSQAPKLLFHYYDKDFNNEADTPDNFQSRRPNTSFCFLDIRSPGLGDTAMYLCATSRDSRQGAGGYTFGSGTRLTVV.

The rearrangement links TRBV5-6 to TRBJ1-2, with 7 bases aligning to TRBD1. The CDR3 spans 13 residues. Unmatched junction bases numbered 5, after V lost 3 bases and J lost 6 bases. Germline V CDR1 and CDR2: SGHDT, YYEEEE. The CDR3, as DNA: TGTGCCAGCAGCTCAACAGGGGTGGATGGCTACACCTTC. Protein product: CASSSTGVDGYTF.

CDR3 sequence (DNA): TGCAGCGTTGAACCCAGGACAGCTAACTATGGCTACACCTTC. Its translation: CSVEPRTANYGYTF. The chain has TRBV29-1 and TRBJ1-2; D may be TRBD1 (6 bases). Trimming took off 2 bases at V and 0 bases at J, with 10 bases between the two ends. The CDR3 covers 14 residues. Per the germline V gene, CDR1 is SQVTM and CDR2 is ANQGSEA.

Only a few counts were recorded for this clonotype. V is TRBV5-4 and J is TRBJ2-1; 10 nucleotides match TRBD2. J was trimmed by 5 bases and V by 2 bases; bases with no gene match: 4. The V gene's germline CDR1 is SGHNT and CDR2 YYREEE (reference sequence). This CDR3 is built from 15 residues. The CDR3 spells CASSFGTSADNEQFF. The CDR3 region has the DNA TGTGCCAGCAGCTTTGGGACTAGCGCCGACAATGAGCAGTTCTTC.

This rearrangement joins TRBV19 to TRBJ1-6; D not certain. The CDR3 totals 12 residues. Between the trimmed V and J ends, which lost 7 bases and 7 bases, there was a span of 8 bases. The V gene's germline CDR1 is LNHDA and CDR2 SQIVND (reference sequence). Here the CDR3 reads CASTGGNSPLHF. CDR3 sequence (DNA): TGTGCCAGTACCGGTGGCAATTCACCCCTCCACTTT.

The chain couples TRBV20-1 to TRBJ1-6; perhaps TRBD1 as D (6 bases). V dropped 3 bases and J dropped 12 bases, with 21 bases sitting between them. CDR3 length: 15 amino acids. From germline, CDR1 is DFQATT and CDR2 SNEGSKA (reference sequence). The CDR3: CSASTGQSPGRPLHF. The CDR3 DNA sequence: TGCAGTGCTAGCACAGGACAGAGCCCGGGCAGACCCCTCCACTTT.

This clonotype was seen ten or more times. The chain recombines TRBV10-3 with TRBJ2-1; 13 bases fit TRBD2. This CDR3 is 16 amino acids long. CDR1 is ENHRY, CDR2 SYGVKD, per germline. The V segment lost 0 bases and the J segment 7 bases; nucleotides outside the gene matches: 3. The chain's CDR3 is CAISESGTSGANEQFF. CDR3 DNA sequence: TGTGCCATCAGTGAGTCCGGGACTAGCGGGGCTAATGAGCAGTTCTTC.

Only one count was recorded for this clonotype. The gene calls are TRBV25-1 and TRBJ2-7; no clear D. This CDR3 is built from 12 residues. Per the germline V gene, CDR1 is MGHDK and CDR2 is SYGVNS. Trimming cost V 6 bases and J 5 bases, with 11 bases left between them. The CDR3 sequence is CASSPSWDEQYF. The CDR3 DNA follows: TGTGCCAGCAGCCCAAGCTGGGACGAGCAGTACTTC.

This clonotype was found many times. This chain uses TRBV4-1 with TRBJ1-5, with D possibly being TRBD1 (6 bases). V was clipped by 0 bases and J by 5 bases, with 8 bases between them. In germline, CDR1 is MGHRA, CDR2 YSYEKL. This CDR3 has 14 amino acids. CDR3 in DNA: TGCGCCAGCAGCCAAGAGTCAGGGGATCAGCCCCAGCATTTT. Protein product: CASSQESGDQPQHF.

This clonotype was recorded a few times. The V gene is TRBV30, the J gene TRBJ2-1; D uncertain. V lost 3 bases and J 8 bases, leaving 14 bases between the germline ends. CDR3 length: 13 residues. Per the germline V gene, CDR1 is GTSNPN and CDR2 is SVGIG (reference sequence). The CDR3 region is CAWSFDSNDEQFF. The CDR3 DNA reads TGTGCCTGGAGCTTTGACTCGAACGATGAGCAGTTCTTC.

This clonotype was seen many times. This sequence joins TRBV7-9 and TRBJ1-1; TRBD1 might be the D (5 bases). The germline V gene has CDR1 SEHNR and CDR2 FQNEAQ (reference sequence). The CDR3 loop spans 12 amino acids. Trimming pared 5 bases from V and 7 bases from J, leaving 11 bases between. CDR3 DNA sequence: TGTGCCAGCAGCCCAATCGGGGGTGAAGCTTTCTTT. This encodes CASSPIGGEAFF.

The V call is TRBV7-2, the J call TRBJ2-1; tentatively, D is TRBD1 (6 bases). The germline gives CDR1 SGHTA, CDR2 FQGNSA. The CDR3 loop spans 15 amino acids. V shed 6 bases and J shed 10 bases, with 22 bases lying between them. The DNA of the CDR3 is TGTGCCAGCAGGCCTGCCGGGACAACGGGCGGGGAGCAGTTCTTC. Its protein product is CASRPAGTTGGEQFF.

The chain links TRBV10-3 to TRBJ1-1; no definite D call. Germline assignment: CDR1 ENHRY and CDR2 SYGVKD. The CDR3 has 13 residues. V was pared by 8 bases and J by 0 bases, with 10 bases between. CDR3 in amino acids: CAISGNMNTEAFF. The CDR3 coding sequence is TGTGCCATCTCCGGCAACATGAACACTGAAGCTTTCTTT.

Concerning this clonotype itself: A much more abundant neighbour one base away suggests this may be a read error. The gene calls are TRBV9 and TRBJ2-7; 7 bases align to TRBD1. CDR3 length equals 14 residues. Germline CDR1 and CDR2: SGDLS and YYNGEE. The CDR3 spells CAGSQGGSSDEQYF. DNA of the CDR3: TGTGCCGGCAGCCAAGGGGGCTCTTCGGATGAGCAGTACTTC.

The chain combines TRBV6-2 or TRBV6-3 with TRBJ1-2; TRBD1 matches 7 bases. Trimming at V came to 4 bases and at J to 2 bases, leaving 10 bases not matched to a gene. Per germline, CDR1 MNHEY and CDR2 SVGEGT. CDR3 length equals 16 residues. The CDR3 loop is CASSSTTGDRNYGYTF. The CDR3 DNA is TGTGCCAGCAGTTCGACAACAGGGGATCGGAACTATGGCTACACCTTC.

The rearrangement uses TRBV2 and TRBJ1-5; TRBD1 is a possible D gene (6 bases). Germline V CDR1 and CDR2: SNHLY, FYNNEI. The CDR3 length is 14 residues. Trimming removed 3 bases at V and 5 bases at J, with 11 bases between. The CDR3 reads CASSERDKHQPQHF. The CDR3 coding sequence is TGTGCCAGCAGTGAGAGGGACAAACATCAGCCCCAGCATTTT.

The CDR3 is CASSVDEGVAYGYTF. The CDR3 bases are TGTGCCAGCAGCGTAGATGAGGGAGTAGCCTATGGCTACACCTTC. The chain uses TRBV7-3 and TRBJ1-2; no clear D gene. CDR3 size: 15 residues. Germline CDR1 reads SGHTA; CDR2 reads FQGTGA. V was cut by 5 bases and J by 4 bases, with 17 bases left in between.